A single T cell receptor (beta chain) is shown here with its context. Its antigen is still unknown. The data were taken from a study of Ad26.COV2.S vaccination and SARS-CoV-2 variants. Whole-study results and caveats: Vaccinees showed greater spike-specific TCR breadth than placebo recipients.

Noted treatment: 15 to 20 received Ad26.COV2.S at low or high dose, single or two shots; roughly 5 received placebo; per-sample allocation not given. Samples were taken on day 63 after the first vaccine or placebo injection. An adult donor aged 18-55 years was enrolled in Boston. The method was immunoSEQ multiplex PCR; TCRdb's version includes in-frame clones alone and lacks a portion of them. The profile shows around 500,000 clones, 80% to 90% of them singletons. This TCR derives from a person between 18 and 59 years old who received the Ad26.COV2.S COVID-19 vaccine or a placebo. The material sequenced was peripheral blood, taken in a trial of Ad26.COV2.S vaccine versus placebo.

CDR3 in amino acids: CASSPRWADTQYF. CDR3 DNA sequence: TGTGCCAGCAGCCCCCGTTGGGCAGATACGCAGTATTTT. This chain connects TRBV7-9 to TRBJ2-3; D is unclear. Germline V gene data show CDR1 as SEHNR and CDR2 as FQNEAQ (reference sequence). V dropped 5 bases and J dropped 4 bases, with 10 bases sitting between them. This CDR3 comprises 13 residues.